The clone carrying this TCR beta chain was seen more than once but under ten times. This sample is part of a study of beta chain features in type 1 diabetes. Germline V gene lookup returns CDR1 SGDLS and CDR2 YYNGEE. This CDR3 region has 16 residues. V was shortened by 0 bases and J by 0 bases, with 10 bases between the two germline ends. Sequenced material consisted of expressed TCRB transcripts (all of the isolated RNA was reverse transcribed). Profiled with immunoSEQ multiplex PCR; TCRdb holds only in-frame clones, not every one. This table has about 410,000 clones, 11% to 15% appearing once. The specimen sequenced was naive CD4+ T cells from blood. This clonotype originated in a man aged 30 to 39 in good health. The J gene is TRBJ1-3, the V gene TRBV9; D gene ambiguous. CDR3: CASSVVPDHSGNTIYF. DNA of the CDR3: TGTGCCAGCAGCGTAGTTCCGGACCACTCTGGAAACACCATATATTTT.